The subject of this entry is one T cell receptor (beta chain). Its antigen remains unknown. Amplification of TCR beta CDR3 regions was performed using RNA transcripts as template. The HTBI primer set drove a first-round RT-PCR of the TCR CDR3. Each CDR3 protein is one row after TCRdb ran MiXCR on the multiplex PCR reads. The table shows about 360,000 distinct CDR3 sequences, with roughly 14% occurring only once. The data derive from a study of T cells in Graves' hyperthyroidism and ophthalmopathy. Study conclusions and caveats: Most thyroid clonotypes with frequency above 0.001 were detected in blood.

Uncontrolled infections, other autoimmune diseases, pregnancy or lactation led to exclusion of patients. The sample of blood was obtained at first hyperthyroidism diagnosis (before any ophthalmopathy symptoms). An approximately 10 ml volume of fresh peripheral blood provided the PBMCs. The CDR3 spans 16 residues. Trimming at V came to 0 bases and at J to 2 bases, leaving 1 base not matched to a gene. Germline-derived CDR1 and CDR2 are LGHNA and YNFKEQ. The receptor was isolated from a woman in her late teens or twenties with Graves' hyperthyroidism that later progressed to Graves' ophthalmopathy. V usage is TRBV4-2 and J usage is TRBJ2-3, with TRBD2 matching 11 bases. What was sequenced was blood. In DNA form, the CDR3 reads TGTGCCAGCAGCCAAGAGACTAGCGGGACCACAGATACGCAGTATTTT. Amino acids: CASSQETSGTTDTQYF.